The 14 T cell receptor beta chains in this list originate from one sample, sequenced in a study of blood T cell repertoires in COVID-19. Assay used: immunoSEQ multiplex PCR; TCRdb lists only in-frame clones, some missing. The sample lists about 230,000 clones, more than 80% occurring once. Sequencing was done on a sample of peripheral blood. All receptors derive from a man aged 30 to 39 with COVID-19, enrolled during active disease.

This chain joins TRBV27 and TRBJ2-1, with TRBD2 identical over 11 bases. CDR1 and CDR2 (germline): MNHEY, SMNVEV (reference sequence). This CDR3 region has 14 residues. The trim removed 4 bases at V and 8 bases at J, leaving 4 bases unmatched. Written as DNA, the CDR3 is TGTGCCAGCAGTTCAACTAGCGGGAGCTATGAGCAGTTCTTC. Residues: CASSSTSGSYEQFF.

The gene calls are TRBV30 and TRBJ1-1, with D perhaps matching TRBD1 (5 bases). The CDR3 totals 13 residues. Trimming stripped 4 bases from V and 3 bases from J, with 12 bases between. Germline V gene sequence: CDR1 GTSNPN, CDR2 SVGIG (reference sequence). CDR3 sequence (DNA): TGTGCCTGGAACAGGAACTGGGACACTGAAGCTTTCTTT. It yields the protein CAWNRNWDTEAFF.

The V and J genes are TRBV5-4 and TRBJ1-1; TRBD1 might be the D (5 bases). The CDR3 spans 15 residues. The ends were cut back, 4 bases at V and 1 base at J, with 14 bases in the middle. The germline V gene encodes CDR1 SGHNT and CDR2 YYREEE (reference sequence). The CDR3, as DNA: TGTGCCAGCAGCCTCACGGGGCGGGGGAACACTGAAGCTTTCTTT. It translates to CASSLTGRGNTEAFF.

The table lists this clone with a count of one. The rearrangement uses TRBV2 and TRBJ1-5; weak D call: TRBD1 (6 bases). This CDR3 region has 18 residues. V was cut by 6 bases and J by 0 bases, with 21 bases left in between. The germline CDR1 and CDR2 sequences are SNHLY and FYNNEI. The CDR3 region has the DNA TGTGCCAGCAGGGGGGACACCCGACGCTCCTATAGCAATCAGCCCCAGCATTTT. Translation: CASRGDTRRSYSNQPQHF.

This chain uses TRBV7-2 with TRBJ2-7, with D possibly matching TRBD2 (6 bases). From germline, CDR1 is SGHTA and CDR2 FQGNSA. Trimming stripped 1 base from V and 0 bases from J, with 10 bases between. CDR3 length equals 15 residues. CDR3 DNA sequence: TGTGCCAGCAGCTTAGGGGGGGTTAGCTCCTACGAGCAGTACTTC. It is translated as CASSLGGVSSYEQYF. Full variable domain (remainder filled in from reference TRBV7-2 and TRBJ2-7): GAGVSQSPSNKVTEKGKDVELRCDPISGHTALYWYRQSLGQGLEFLIYFQGNSAPDKSGLPSDRFSAERTGGSVSTLTIQRTQQEDSAVYLCASSLGGVSSYEQYFGPGTRLTVT.

This clone has a handful of counts. The rearrangement links TRBV7-9 to TRBJ2-7; 10 nucleotides line up with TRBD1. Germline trimming cut 5 bases from V and 4 bases from J; bases unmatched to any gene: 14. The germline V gene has CDR1 SEHNR and CDR2 FQNEAQ (reference sequence). The CDR3 consists of 17 residues. CDR3 sequence: CASSHLGSGTGDYEQYF. CDR3 bases: TGTGCCAGCAGCCATCTTGGATCCGGGACAGGGGATTACGAGCAGTACTTC. The full variable domain, with the rest looked up from reference TRBV7-9 and TRBJ2-7, is DTGVSQNPRHKITKRGQNVTFRCDPISEHNRLYWYRQTLGQGPEFLTYFQNEAQLEKSRLLSDRFSAERPKGSFSTLEIQRTEQGDSAMYLCASSHLGSGTGDYEQYFGPGTRLTVT.

The chain carries TRBV5-1 and TRBJ1-2, with D possibly TRBD1 on 6 matching bases. Trimming stripped 4 bases from V and 8 bases from J, with 18 bases between. The germline gives CDR1 SGHRS, CDR2 YFSETQ. CDR3 length: 14 residues. The DNA for the CDR3 is TGCGCCAGCAGCCCCTTGGCAGGGGAGGGAGGCTACACCTTC. This codes for CASSPLAGEGGYTF.

The chain recombines TRBV7-2 with TRBJ2-7; maybe TRBD2 (6 bases). This CDR3 spans 15 amino acids. Germline V gives CDR1 SGHTA, CDR2 FQGNSA. The germline V and J ends were trimmed by 1 base and 5 bases, with 15 bases remaining between them. The CDR3 is CASSLVWGGNDEQYF. The CDR3 nucleotides are TGTGCCAGCAGCTTAGTATGGGGAGGAAACGACGAGCAGTACTTC.

This clone appeared a single time. The chain's CDR3 is CASSSPGLVRGNIQYF. The CDR3 nucleotides are TGTGCCAGCAGTTCGCCGGGACTAGTACGGGGAAACATTCAGTACTTC. The rearrangement uses TRBV6-2 or TRBV6-3 and TRBJ2-4; TRBD2 agrees at 8 bases. Germline assignment: CDR1 MNHEY and CDR2 SVGEGT. This CDR3 contains 16 residues. V shed 4 bases and J 6 bases; nucleotides not matched to a gene: 11.

The rearrangement links TRBV29-1 to TRBJ2-7, with 7 bases fitting TRBD2. The ends lost 5 bases at V and 0 bases at J; junction bases unmatched: 19. Germline lookup yields CDR1 SQVTM and CDR2 ANQGSEA. The CDR3 is 18 residues long. The chain's CDR3 is CSVLSRRGSGPRSYEQYF. The DNA of the CDR3 is TGCAGCGTTCTAAGTCGGCGGGGTAGCGGGCCCCGCTCCTACGAGCAGTACTTC.

The J gene is TRBJ1-2, the V gene TRBV3-1 (or the pseudogene TRBV3-2), with D uncertain. The germline gives CDR1 LGHDT, CDR2 YNNKEL (reference sequence). The CDR3 length is 15 residues. Trimming stripped 1 base from V and 0 bases from J, with 9 bases between. The CDR3 spells CASSQGGLTNYGYTF. The CDR3, as DNA: TGTGCCAGCAGCCAAGGAGGACTTACTAACTATGGCTACACCTTC.

This clone came up a few times. V is TRBV2 and J is TRBJ2-6; 10 bases agree with TRBD2. V lost 2 bases and J lost 1; bases outside the gene matches: 11. This CDR3 region has 20 residues. From germline, CDR1 is SNHLY and CDR2 FYNNEI. CDR3 nucleotide sequence: TGTGCCAGCAGTGAACTACCGCAACTAGCGGGAAAATCTGGGGCCAACGTCCTGACTTTC. As protein: CASSELPQLAGKSGANVLTF.

V usage is TRBV12-3 or TRBV12-4 and J usage is TRBJ1-1; D unresolved. V was pared by 2 bases and J by 5 bases, with 6 bases between. The length of the CDR3 is 12 residues. CDR3 protein: CASSLSRTEAFF. Written as DNA, the CDR3 is TGTGCCAGCAGTTTATCCAGAACTGAAGCTTTCTTT.

This chain uses TRBV5-1 with TRBJ1-4; perhaps TRBD1 as D (6 bases). Trimming left V 1 base short and J 7 bases short, with 11 bases between. This CDR3 contains 14 residues. From germline, CDR1 is SGHRS and CDR2 YFSETQ. The CDR3: CASSLRDKSEKLFF. The DNA of the CDR3 is TGCGCCAGCAGCTTGCGGGACAAAAGTGAAAAACTGTTTTTT.